This is a list of T cell receptor beta chains from one sample in a study of cytomegalovirus exposure and HLA in healthy donors. Measured with immunoSEQ multiplex PCR; TCRdb has only the in-frame clones, and not every one. The table records 110,000 or so clones, over 12% of them present only once. The sample was PBMCs. These receptor sequences come from a female donor in good health and CMV-seronegative. CDR3s include the opening cysteine and the closing phenylalanine or tryptophan. The D gene is left open where the match is weak. A row's size may be missing; if present it is once, few, many or a size class.

cdr3_length d_call j_call v_call clone_size cdr3_aa cdr3_nt
15 TRBD2 TRBJ2-5 TRBV10-2 - CASGPAAGYRETQYF TGCGCCAGCGGTCCGGCAGCGGGGTATCGAGAGACCCAGTACTTC
14 TRBD1 TRBJ2-1 TRBV30 - CAWSAGTGPHEQFF TGTGCCTGGAGTGCCGGGACAGGCCCCCATGAGCAGTTCTTC
15 - TRBJ2-2 TRBV28 - CASSLLVLSRGELFF TGTGCCAGCAGTTTACTAGTCCTCTCTCGTGGGGAGCTGTTTTTT
17 TRBD2 TRBJ2-1 TRBV15 - CATSSPEDGLAGGEQFF TGTGCCACCAGCAGCCCGGAGGATGGACTAGCGGGAGGAGAGCAGTTCTTC
14 TRBD1 TRBJ1-1 TRBV5-1 - CASSFGQGASEAFF TGCGCCAGCAGCTTTGGACAGGGGGCTTCGGAAGCTTTCTTT
14 TRBD1 TRBJ1-5 TRBV15 few CATSRADRDQPQHF TGTGCCACCAGCAGGGCTGACAGGGATCAGCCCCAGCATTTT
18 TRBD1 TRBJ2-7 TRBV4-1 few CASSQDSSLGDRNYEQYF TGCGCCAGCAGCCAAGATTCGTCTCTCGGGGACAGGAACTACGAGCAGTACTTC
10 TRBD1 TRBJ1-2 TRBV20-1 few CSARYRGYTF TGCAGTGCTAGATACAGGGGGTACACCTTC
14 - TRBJ2-3 TRBV5-1 - CASSAQGNRDTQYF TGCGCCAGCAGCGCTCAGGGAAACAGAGATACGCAGTATTTT
12 - TRBJ2-1 TRBV7-9 few CASRKELGEQFF TGTGCCAGCAGGAAGGAACTAGGCGAGCAGTTCTTC
15 - TRBJ1-1 TRBV15 - CATSRPGHLNTEAFF TGTGCCACCAGCAGACCGGGACACCTGAACACTGAAGCTTTCTTT
15 - TRBJ1-2 TRBV4-3 - CASSQVTGGLGGYTF TGCGCCAGCAGCCAAGTGACAGGTGGCCTTGGTGGCTACACCTTC